Below, 30 T cell receptor beta chains from the same sample are listed, as sequenced in a study of blood T cell repertoires in COVID-19. Repertoires were generated with immunoSEQ multiplex PCR, while TCRdb's copy carries only in-frame clones and drops some. The sample carries approximately 75,000 clones, 75% to 90% recorded once. Sequenced material: peripheral blood. The receptors shown here come from a man aged 80 or over with COVID-19, enrolled during active disease.

V gene TRBV10-3 combines with J gene TRBJ2-7; 9 nucleotides line up with TRBD1. This CDR3 contains 15 residues. V lost 3 bases and J lost 3; bases outside the gene matches: 6. The germline CDR1 and CDR2 sequences are ENHRY and SYGVKD. CDR3 amino acids: CAISDQDRGDYEQYF. In DNA form, the CDR3 reads TGTGCCATCAGTGACCAGGACAGGGGTGACTACGAGCAGTACTTC.

V is TRBV27 and J is TRBJ1-1; TRBD1 might be the D (5 bases). Germline values: CDR1 MNHEY, CDR2 SMNVEV (reference sequence). The V gene lost 6 bases and the J gene lost 0 bases, with 11 bases spanning the gap. This CDR3 region has 14 residues. The CDR3 DNA is TGTGCCAGCAGCCCGACAGACATGAACACTGAAGCTTTCTTT. Amino acid sequence: CASSPTDMNTEAFF.

The gene calls are TRBV6-1 and TRBJ1-2; 7 nucleotides line up with TRBD1. CDR3 length: 15 amino acids. Germline V gene data show CDR1 as MNHNS and CDR2 as SASEGT. The junction had 7 bases not matched to a gene; V was cut back by 3 bases and J by 3 bases. This CDR3 is CASSDRDRGDYGYTF. The CDR3 region has the DNA TGTGCCAGCAGTGACCGGGACAGAGGGGACTATGGCTACACCTTC.

DNA of the CDR3: TGTGCCAGCTCACCGGACAGGGATACTGAAGCTTTCTTT. Its translation: CASSPDRDTEAFF. The V call is TRBV18, the J call TRBJ1-1; TRBD1 aligns across 8 bases. Germline V lookup: CDR1 KGHSH, CDR2 LQKENI. The CDR3 consists of 13 residues. The V gene end was trimmed by 3 bases and the J gene end by 5 bases; junction bases not matched to a gene: 2.

The chain joins TRBV5-6 to TRBJ2-3, with 9 bases matching TRBD1. Germline CDR1 is SGHDT and CDR2 is YYEEEE. The CDR3 is made up of 14 amino acids. Trimming took 4 bases from V and 4 from J; bases not matched to a gene: 4. DNA of the CDR3: TGTGCCAGCAGCAGGGACAGGGTTGCAGATACGCAGTATTTT. This gives the protein CASSRDRVADTQYF. Full variable domain (outside the CDR3, taken from reference TRBV5-6 and TRBJ2-3): DAGVTQSPTHLIKTRGQQVTLRCSPKSGHDTVSWYQQALGQGPQFIFQYYEEEERQRGNFPDRFSGHQFPNYSSELNVNALLLGDSALYLCASSRDRVADTQYFGPGTRLTVL.

The V and J genes are TRBV5-5 and TRBJ1-1; D not certain. Germline CDR1 reads SGHKS; CDR2 reads YYEKEE (reference sequence). The CDR3 has 16 amino acids. Trimming removed 0 bases from V and 0 bases from J, with 12 bases in between. The CDR3 DNA is TGTGCCAGCAGCTTGGTCTGGCAGGCCCTGAACACTGAAGCTTTCTTT. Translation gives CASSLVWQALNTEAFF.

This clone was detected once. J is TRBJ2-1 and V is TRBV5-1; 8 positions match TRBD2. In germline, CDR1 is SGHRS, CDR2 YFSETQ. CDR3 size: 15 residues. V shed 2 bases and J 0 bases; nucleotides not matched to a gene: 1. The CDR3 loop is CASSFGGASYNEQFF. The CDR3 coding sequence is TGCGCCAGCAGCTTCGGGGGGGCCTCCTACAATGAGCAGTTCTTC.

This chain uses TRBV19 with TRBJ2-7; D not certain. Germline CDR1 is LNHDA and CDR2 is SQIVND (reference sequence). The CDR3 contains 12 residues. Between the trimmed V and J ends, which lost 7 bases and 10 bases, there was a span of 17 bases. CDR3 protein: CASTSATFEQYF. In DNA, the CDR3 is TGTGCCAGTACTTCAGCGACTTTCGAACAGTACTTC.

The chain uses TRBV4-2 and TRBJ1-2; D is uncertain. Trimming took off 4 bases at V and 0 bases at J, with 15 bases between the two ends. Germline CDR1 and CDR2: LGHNA and YNFKEQ. This CDR3 has 16 amino acids. The CDR3 loop is CASSPLLRVANYGYTF. The CDR3 coding sequence is TGTGCCAGCAGCCCCCTCCTTCGAGTTGCTAACTATGGCTACACCTTC.

The chain combines TRBV29-1 with TRBJ1-2; 7 bases are shared with TRBD1. This CDR3 comprises 13 residues. In germline, CDR1 is SQVTM, CDR2 ANQGSEA. V shed 5 bases and J 3 bases; nucleotides not matched to a gene: 6. CDR3 sequence: CSVSQGGDYGYTF. The CDR3 DNA reads TGCAGCGTTAGTCAGGGGGGTGACTATGGCTACACCTTC.

The V call is TRBV12-5, the J call TRBJ2-3; a weak D match, TRBD1 (5 bases). Trimming shortened V by 7 bases and J by 4 bases, and 15 bases separated the two germline ends. CDR3 length: 14 amino acids. Germline assignment: CDR1 LGHNT and CDR2 FRNRAP. The CDR3 here is CASAMTVGADTQYF. CDR3 bases: TGTGCTAGTGCTATGACAGTTGGTGCAGATACGCAGTATTTT. Using reference TRBV12-5 and TRBJ2-3 for the parts outside the CDR3, the full variable domain is DARVTQTPRHKVTEMGQEVTMRCQPILGHNTVFWYRQTMMQGLELLAYFRNRAPLDDSGMPKDRFSAEMPDATLATLKIQPSEPRDSAVYFCASAMTVGADTQYFGPGTRLTVL.

The CDR3 region is CASSYTGRGTEAFF. CDR3 DNA sequence: TGTGCCAGCAGTTATACAGGGCGCGGCACTGAAGCTTTCTTT. This rearrangement joins TRBV6-2 or TRBV6-3 to TRBJ1-1, with a possible D match to TRBD1 (6 bases). Germline V gene sequence: CDR1 MNHEY, CDR2 SVGEGT. V shed 3 bases and J shed 4 bases, with 12 bases lying between them. CDR3 length equals 14 residues.

The rearrangement uses TRBV11-2 and TRBJ2-4, with 7 bases fitting TRBD1. The CDR3 has 14 residues. Germline CDR1 reads SGHAT; CDR2 reads FQNNGV. V was pared by 5 bases and J by 5 bases, with 6 bases of the junction left unmatched. CDR3 residues: CASSPETGQNIQYF. CDR3 nucleotide sequence: TGTGCCAGCAGCCCAGAGACAGGGCAAAACATTCAGTACTTC. Full variable domain (missing parts from reference TRBV11-2 and TRBJ2-4): EAGVAQSPRYKIIEKRQSVAFWCNPISGHATLYWYQQILGQGPKLLIQFQNNGVVDDSQLPKDRFSAERLKGVDSTLKIQPAKLEDSAVYLCASSPETGQNIQYFGAGTRLSVL.

The genes are TRBV5-1 and TRBJ2-3, with a weak D call TRBD1 (6 bases). Germline V gene data show CDR1 as SGHRS and CDR2 as YFSETQ. Between the trimmed V and J ends, which lost 1 base and 2 bases, there was a span of 8 bases. The CDR3 has 14 residues. CDR3 region: CASSLNRDTDTQYF. For the CDR3, the DNA is TGCGCCAGCAGCTTGAACAGGGACACAGATACGCAGTATTTT.

V gene TRBV15 combines with J gene TRBJ2-4; a possible D gene is TRBD2 (6 bases). The CDR3 totals 16 residues. The germline V gene has CDR1 LNHNV and CDR2 YYDKDF (reference sequence). Trimming shortened V by 1 base and J by 3 bases, and 13 bases separated the two germline ends. CDR3 amino acids: CATSRGRDRGKNIQYF. The DNA for the CDR3 is TGTGCCACCAGCAGAGGGAGGGATAGGGGCAAAAACATTCAGTACTTC.

V is TRBV9 and J is TRBJ1-5; weak D call: TRBD1 (6 bases). The CDR3 extends over 15 amino acids. Germline loops: CDR1 SGDLS, CDR2 YYNGEE. V shed 4 bases and J shed 0 bases, with 11 bases lying between them. DNA for the CDR3: TGTGCCAGCAGCCCGGGGGGGCATAGCAATCAGCCCCAGCATTTT. It yields the protein CASSPGGHSNQPQHF. Drawing the rest from reference TRBV9 and TRBJ1-5, the complete variable domain is DSGVTQTPKHLITATGQRVTLRCSPRSGDLSVYWYQQSLDQGLQFLIQYYNGEERAKGNILERFSAQQFPDLHSELNLSSLELGDSALYFCASSPGGHSNQPQHFGDGTRLSIL.

The chain is built from TRBV6-5 and TRBJ1-2, with D maybe TRBD1 (6 bases). Trimming took off 4 bases at V and 5 bases at J, with 14 bases between the two ends. There are 14 residues in the CDR3. Germline CDR1 is MNHEY and CDR2 is SVGAGI. The CDR3 is CASSFSRGGYGYTF. Written as DNA, the CDR3 is TGTGCCAGCAGTTTCTCCAGGGGCGGGTATGGCTACACCTTC.

This chain uses TRBV3-1 (or the pseudogene TRBV3-2) with TRBJ1-1, with 7 bases aligning to TRBD1. The V gene end was trimmed by 7 bases and the J gene end by 8 bases; junction bases not matched to a gene: 10. The length of the CDR3 is 13 residues. Germline lookup yields CDR1 LGHDT and CDR2 YNNKEL (reference sequence). In nucleotides, the CDR3 is TGTGCCAGCAAACGGGACAGCCAACCGGAAGCTTTCTTT. Translating it yields CASKRDSQPEAFF.

The chain joins TRBV7-3 to TRBJ1-1, with 7 bases matching TRBD1. The CDR3 length is 13 residues. CDR1 and CDR2 (germline): SGHTA, FQGTGA. The V gene end was trimmed by 5 bases and the J gene end by 1 base; junction bases not matched to a gene: 1. CDR3 coding DNA: TGTGCCAGCAGCCCAGGGGGGAACACTGAAGCTTTCTTT. This sequence encodes CASSPGGNTEAFF.

The V gene is TRBV4-1, the J gene TRBJ1-4; D gene unclear. Germline V gives CDR1 MGHRA, CDR2 YSYEKL. V lost 0 bases, J lost 8 bases, and 7 bases lay in between. This CDR3 contains 13 residues. The CDR3 protein is CASSQDTWEKLFF. DNA for the CDR3: TGCGCCAGCAGCCAAGATACTTGGGAAAAACTGTTTTTT.

V and J are TRBV19 and TRBJ1-3; tentative D call: TRBD1 (6 bases). The CDR3 is 16 residues long. The V end lost 6 bases, the J end lost 0 bases, and 15 bases lay between the germline ends. CDR1 is LNHDA, CDR2 SQIVND, per germline (reference sequence). CDR3 coding DNA: TGTGCCAGTAGAGGAAAGGGACAAAACTCTGGAAACACCATATATTTT. It translates to CASRGKGQNSGNTIYF. Full variable domain (outside the CDR3, taken from reference TRBV19 and TRBJ1-3): DGGITQSPKYLFRKEGQNVTLSCEQNLNHDAMYWYRQDPGQGLRLIYYSQIVNDFQKGDIAEGYSVSREKKESFPLTVTSAQKNPTAFYLCASRGKGQNSGNTIYFGEGSWLTVV.

The chain combines TRBV7-9 with TRBJ1-2; D uncertain. The CDR3 length is 16 residues. From germline, CDR1 is SEHNR and CDR2 FQNEAQ (reference sequence). The ends were cut back, 5 bases at V and 8 bases at J, with 24 bases in the middle. The CDR3 nucleotides are TGTGCCAGCAGCCGTCTTATCGGGTCGTCAAGTTACGGCTACACCTTC. Translating it yields CASSRLIGSSSYGYTF.

V usage is TRBV7-8 and J usage is TRBJ1-6; TRBD1 might be the D (5 bases). The germline V and J ends were trimmed by 5 bases and 11 bases, with 13 bases remaining between them. This CDR3 is 13 amino acids long. Germline V gene data show CDR1 as SGHVS and CDR2 as FQNEAQ. The DNA for the CDR3 is TGTGCCAGCAGCGTTGACAGTCTTGCACCCCTCCACTTT. Encoded protein: CASSVDSLAPLHF.

V and J are TRBV3-1 (or the pseudogene TRBV3-2) and TRBJ1-5; 7 bases map to TRBD1. CDR1 and CDR2 from the germline V gene are LGHDT and YNNKEL (reference sequence). Losses at the gene ends were 2 bases for V and 5 bases for J; bases not matched to a gene: 3. CDR3 size: 14 residues. The CDR3 nucleotides are TGTGCCAGCAGCCAACTTACAGGGGATCAGCCCCAGCATTTT. Its protein is CASSQLTGDQPQHF.

V usage is TRBV6-1 and J usage is TRBJ1-3; weak D call: TRBD1 (5 bases). Germline CDR1 is MNHNS and CDR2 is SASEGT. V was shortened by 1 base and J by 0 bases, with 10 bases between the two germline ends. The CDR3 sequence is 16 residues long. CDR3 sequence: CASSEVDRFSGNTIYF. The CDR3 region has the DNA TGTGCCAGCAGTGAAGTAGACAGATTCTCTGGAAACACCATATATTTT.

The CDR3 sequence: CASSRSLRQASYEQYF. The CDR3 DNA is TGTGCCAGCAGTCGGTCCCTTCGACAGGCCTCCTACGAGCAGTACTTC. The chain carries TRBV2 and TRBJ2-7, with a weak D call TRBD1 (6 bases). The CDR3 is made up of 16 amino acids. In germline, CDR1 is SNHLY, CDR2 FYNNEI. Between the trimmed V and J ends, which lost 5 bases and 0 bases, there was a span of 17 bases.

The genes are TRBV5-6 and TRBJ2-2; D remains ambiguous. There are 13 residues in the CDR3. V lost 2 bases to trimming and J lost 3 bases, with 5 bases between them. Germline assignment: CDR1 SGHDT and CDR2 YYEEEE. This chain's CDR3 is CASSLSYTGELFF. In nucleotides, the CDR3 is TGTGCCAGCAGCTTATCGTACACCGGGGAGCTGTTTTTT. Full variable domain (remainder filled in from reference TRBV5-6 and TRBJ2-2): DAGVTQSPTHLIKTRGQQVTLRCSPKSGHDTVSWYQQALGQGPQFIFQYYEEEERQRGNFPDRFSGHQFPNYSSELNVNALLLGDSALYLCASSLSYTGELFFGEGSRLTVL.

The chain has TRBV7-9 and TRBJ2-2; D is ambiguous. CDR1 is SEHNR, CDR2 FQNEAQ, per germline (reference sequence). V was trimmed by 5 bases and J by 7 bases, leaving 8 bases between them. CDR3 length: 12 amino acids. For the CDR3, the DNA is TGTGCCAGCAGCCTCCAGGACGGGGAGCTGTTTTTT. Translation gives CASSLQDGELFF.

The chain combines TRBV5-4 with TRBJ2-7, with 9 bases lining up with TRBD1. Germline CDR1 is SGHNT and CDR2 is YYREEE (reference sequence). With 0 bases clipped from V and 2 bases from J, the junction kept 0 bases outside the gene matches. This CDR3 is built from 14 residues. The DNA for the CDR3 is TGTGCCAGCAGCTTGGGACAGGGGGCCTACGAGCAGTACTTC. Protein product: CASSLGQGAYEQYF.

This clone was observed a few times. The V call is TRBV10-2, the J call TRBJ2-3; 11 nucleotides align to TRBD2. The CDR3 is 14 amino acids. V shed 5 bases, J shed 6 bases, and the junction held 4 bases outside the gene matches. CDR1 is WSHSY and CDR2 is SAAADI in the germline V gene. This chain's CDR3 is CASSTSGGTDTQYF. In DNA, the CDR3 is TGCGCCAGCAGTACTAGCGGGGGAACGGATACGCAGTATTTT.